This is a list of T cell receptor beta chains from one sample in a study of T cells after yellow fever vaccination. Each CDR3 protein is one row after TCRdb ran MiXCR on the 5' RACE reads. The repertoire has 60,000 to 85,000 distinct CDR3 sequences, 5% to 8% of them found once; the top ten carry around 37%. The specimen comprised CD8+ T cells sorted from PBMCs, sampled about 49 days after the first yellow fever vaccination. The receptor set was obtained from a man younger than 30 who received the YFV17D yellow fever vaccine. The CDR3 runs from the conserved cysteine through the conserved F or W. The D gene is left open where the match is weak. Part of the rows lack a size; the others show once, few, many or a class for expanded clones.

J gene: TRBJ1-4
clone size: many
V gene: TRBV11-2
D gene: .
CDR3 DNA: TGTGCCAGCAGCGACACACGAGAGGAAAAACTGTTTTTT
CDR3 protein: CASSDTREEKLFF

J gene: TRBJ2-7
clone size: few
V gene: TRBV11-1
D gene: .
CDR3 DNA: TGTGCCAGCAGCTTAGAGTACAGATACTACGAGCAGTACTTC
CDR3 protein: CASSLEYRYYEQYF

J gene: TRBJ2-5
clone size: many
V gene: TRBV7-8
D gene: .
CDR3 DNA: TGTGCCAGCAGCAGAGGGGGGGTCGGAGAGACCCAGTACTTC
CDR3 protein: CASSRGGVGETQYF

J gene: TRBJ1-5
clone size: many
V gene: TRBV6-2/TRBV6-3
D gene: .
CDR3 DNA: TGTGCCAGCAGTAATGAAGGGCGTAGCAATCAGCCCCAGCATTTT
CDR3 protein: CASSNEGRSNQPQHF

J gene: TRBJ2-7
clone size: many
V gene: TRBV7-2
D gene: TRBD2
CDR3 DNA: TGTGCCAGCAGTGGCGGGGGGGAGTCCTACGAGCAGTACTTC
CDR3 protein: CASSGGGESYEQYF

J gene: TRBJ2-1
clone size: many
V gene: TRBV19
D gene: TRBD2
CDR3 DNA: TGTGCCAGTAGTAAGACTAGCGGCTCCTACAATGAGCAGTTCTTC
CDR3 protein: CASSKTSGSYNEQFF

J gene: TRBJ2-2
clone size: many
V gene: TRBV27
D gene: TRBD1
CDR3 DNA: TGTGCCAGCAGGCGACCCGCCTGGGGGACAGGGACACCCGGGGAGCTGTTTTTT
CDR3 protein: CASRRPAWGTGTPGELFF

J gene: TRBJ2-4
clone size: many
V gene: TRBV21-1
D gene: .
CDR3 DNA: TGTGCCAGCAGCAAAAAAAGGGGGACAGGGGTAGCGGCCAAAAACATTCAGTACTTC
CDR3 protein: CASSKKRGTGVAAKNIQYF

J gene: TRBJ2-6
clone size: medium-sized
V gene: TRBV23-1
D gene: .
CDR3 DNA: TGCGCCAGCAGACAGGGTGGGGCCAACGTCCTGACTTTC
CDR3 protein: CASRQGGANVLTF

J gene: TRBJ2-7
clone size: .
V gene: TRBV7-2
D gene: .
CDR3 DNA: TGTGCCAGCAGCATGTTCAGGGTGGATTACGAGCAGTACTTC
CDR3 protein: CASSMFRVDYEQYF

J gene: TRBJ2-7
clone size: many
V gene: TRBV12-3/TRBV12-4
D gene: .
CDR3 DNA: TGTGCCACCGGACAGAGACCCTACGAGCAGTACTTC
CDR3 protein: CATGQRPYEQYF

J gene: TRBJ2-7
clone size: many
V gene: TRBV6-2/TRBV6-3
D gene: TRBD1
CDR3 DNA: TGTGCCAGCAGTCGTCTCTGGGACAGGCGGACCTACGAGCAGTACTTC
CDR3 protein: CASSRLWDRRTYEQYF

J gene: TRBJ1-5
clone size: many
V gene: TRBV5-5
D gene: TRBD1
CDR3 DNA: TGTGCCAGCAGCTTGAGGGGGAACAGGGGACAGCCCCAGCATTTT
CDR3 protein: CASSLRGNRGQPQHF

J gene: TRBJ2-5
clone size: many
V gene: TRBV7-9
D gene: TRBD2
CDR3 DNA: TGTGCCAGCAGCTTACTGGGACTAGCCGAGACCCAGTACTTC
CDR3 protein: CASSLLGLAETQYF

J gene: TRBJ2-5
clone size: few
V gene: TRBV4-3
D gene: .
CDR3 DNA: TGCGCCAGCAGCCAAGGGGGCGAAGAGACCCAGTACTTC
CDR3 protein: CASSQGGEETQYF

J gene: TRBJ2-7
clone size: .
V gene: TRBV5-6
D gene: .
CDR3 DNA: TGTGCCAGCAGCTTGGGAATGGGGCTAGAAGAGCAGTACTTC
CDR3 protein: CASSLGMGLEEQYF

J gene: TRBJ2-2
clone size: few
V gene: TRBV7-3
D gene: .
CDR3 DNA: TGTGCCAGCAGCTACTCCCCCACAACCGGGGAGCTGTTTTTT
CDR3 protein: CASSYSPTTGELFF

J gene: TRBJ1-5
clone size: many
V gene: TRBV20-1
D gene: TRBD1
CDR3 DNA: TGCAGTGCGACCGGGACAGGGCTTTTCTATCAGCCCCAGCATTTT
CDR3 protein: CSATGTGLFYQPQHF

J gene: TRBJ2-2
clone size: many
V gene: TRBV4-3
D gene: .
CDR3 DNA: TGCGCCAGCAGCCAAGCGGACTCGAACACCGGGGAGCTGTTTTTT
CDR3 protein: CASSQADSNTGELFF

J gene: TRBJ1-2
clone size: many
V gene: TRBV29-1
D gene: .
CDR3 DNA: TGCAGCGTTGAAGTGGCAGAGGGACACTATGGCTACACCTTC
CDR3 protein: CSVEVAEGHYGYTF

J gene: TRBJ1-1
clone size: many
V gene: TRBV7-9
D gene: .
CDR3 DNA: TGTGCCAGCGGAATGAACACTGAAGCTTTCTTT
CDR3 protein: CASGMNTEAFF